The present TCR beta chain was sequenced within a study of shared clonotypes between healthy human individuals (TCRdb year 2020). Looking at the study overall: The cohort comprised a couple of women and a few men aged 18 to 49 years. Blood TCR repertoires of about five healthy adults were deeply sequenced to estimate repertoire size and the extent of clonotype sharing between individuals. Different laboratories and diverse techniques were used to prepare libraries and sequence TCR repertoires, to increase sequencing depth and limit assay-specific biases. Per donor, leukapheresis produced somewhere between about 0.9 and 9.5 billion PBMCs.

Looking up the germline V gene yields CDR1 KGHSH and CDR2 LQKENI. Relative to germline, V is missing 0 bases and J is missing 8 bases, with 5 bases of the junction outside any gene match. Counted from cysteine to phenylalanine, this CDR3 has 15 amino acids. Only the CDR3 DNA stays, 45 bases, in frame from base 1. This clone was picked up a small number of times. It lacks a known antigen. Per-base quality was not reported, and no clone a single base away is much larger than it. TCR CDR3 regions were amplified from genomic DNA by multiplex PCR using the deep immunoSEQ assay. Extracted genomic DNA from each cell subset was distributed evenly across all wells of several immunoSEQ 96-well plates, and each plate was treated as a replicate. Each replicate PCR for unsorted PBMC received 300 to 350 ng genomic DNA, equal to 30,000 to 35,000 T cell genomes. Genomic DNA from unsorted PBMC was sequenced over ten immunoSEQ deep assay plates. Purified libraries were quantified with a Qubit 3.0 fluorometer, sized on a Bioanalyzer 2100, and re-quantified with the KAPA Library Quantification kit. Each immunoSEQ 96-well plate was sequenced on its own single-read 150-cycle Illumina NextSeq 550 flow cell. From the authors' description of their analysis: The immunoSEQ output contained only junctional sequences without quality scores, so filtering could not match that applied to full-length reads. Sequences were annotated with PyIR, a Python wrapper for IgBLAST v1.9, using IMGT germline references to assign V/J genes and CDR3. Reads were filtered out if the reads had weak V/J assignments (E-value above 1e-6), no CDR3, stop codons, out-of-frame junctions, or ambiguous translated residues. A V3J clonotype was defined by an identical inferred V gene, J gene, and CDR3 amino acid sequence. Percentage overlap between repertoires was calculated by dividing the number of shared unique clonotypes by the size of the smaller repertoire. Three approaches were used to assess repertoire richness: RTK rarefaction, the Chao1 estimator, and Recon v2.1 estimates of unobserved clonotypes. Drawn from immuneACCESS, this table holds only the in-frame rearrangements with V and J called that TCRdb kept. Clones are partly lost; checked studies trace under half to an unresolved V gene and leave the rest unexplained. V, J and clone size derive from that table, while D and trimming were established from the DNA sequence. For this sample there are about 510,000 clones; about 80% appear just once. The ten largest account for about an eighth of the sample.

Points the paper makes about the study in general: Sampling was restricted to blood, and TCR repertoires in tissue are likely to differ from TCR repertoires in blood. The genetic and exposure-history diversity represented was limited by the small number of donors. Pairwise subsampling indicated that sequencing depth was expected to affect the degree of clonotype sharing among donors.

Healthy HIV-negative adults with no recently reported acute infections or vaccinations were included as donors. Only Caucasian adults living in Nashville, Tennessee, USA were represented among the donors. In the unsorted samples, tens of millions of PBMCs were counted, and genomic DNA was extracted using the QIAamp DNA Blood Mini kit. Blood was obtained by leukapheresis, after which PBMCs were separated by Ficoll-Histopaque density gradient centrifugation and cryopreserved in liquid nitrogen vapor phase. Material: PBMCs. The rearranged chain carries TRBV18 and TRBJ1-4; 8 central nucleotides agree with TRBD1. The sequence was collected from a woman between 40 and 55 years old in good health. Some clones in this sample may be carry-over from other donors' samples. For the CDR3, the sequence is CASSPPGQAREKLFF. Here is the DNA: TGTGCCAGCTCACCACCGGGACAGGCCAGGGAAAAACTGTTTTTT.